This TCR beta chain stems from a study of CD8 T cells in Susac syndrome. Reverse transcription of roughly 0.45 to 1 ug RNA was carried out with random hexamers. By means of immunoSEQ multiplex PCR, TCR beta CDR3 spanning 54 Vbeta and 13 Jbeta underwent amplification. Via MiXCR, TCRdb re-called the immunoSEQ multiplex PCR reads, giving one row per CDR3 protein. The sample has about 140,000 distinct CDR3 sequences, approximately 95% seen once. Per the germline V gene, CDR1 is SGHRS and CDR2 is YFSETQ. Between the trimmed V and J ends, which lost 2 bases and 1 base, there was a span of 13 bases. The CDR3 spans 15 residues.

The receptor comes from a human donor with multiple sclerosis. V and J are TRBV5-1 and TRBJ2-7; either TRBD1 or TRBD2 may supply D (6 bases each). Sequencing was performed on CD4+ T cells from PBMCs. CDR3 loop: CASSFTPGASYEQYF. The CDR3 DNA follows: TGCGCCAGCAGCTTTACCCCGGGGGCGTCCTACGAGCAGTACTTC. The variable domain in full, with the rest retrieved from reference TRBV5-1 and TRBJ2-7, is KAGVTQTPRYLIKTRGQQVTLSCSPISGHRSVSWYQQTPGQGLQFLFEYFSETQRNKGNFPGRFSGRQFSNSRSEMNVSTLELGDSALYLCASSFTPGASYEQYFGPGTRLTVT.